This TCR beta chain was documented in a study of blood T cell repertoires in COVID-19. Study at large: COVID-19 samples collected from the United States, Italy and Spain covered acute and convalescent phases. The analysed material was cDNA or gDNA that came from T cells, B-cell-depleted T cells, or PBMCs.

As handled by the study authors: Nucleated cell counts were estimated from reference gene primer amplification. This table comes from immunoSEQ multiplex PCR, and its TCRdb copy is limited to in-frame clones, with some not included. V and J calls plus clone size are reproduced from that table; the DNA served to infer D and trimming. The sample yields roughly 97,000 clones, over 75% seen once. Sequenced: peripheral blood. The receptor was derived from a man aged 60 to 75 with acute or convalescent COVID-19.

CDR3 residues: CASSPPGGQNYGYTF. The CDR3 coding sequence is TGTGCCAGCAGCCCCCCGGGGGGGCAGAACTATGGCTACACCTTC. This chain connects TRBV7-2 to TRBJ1-2; tentatively, D is TRBD1 (6 bases). V was clipped by 5 bases and J by 2 bases, with 15 bases between them. Germline V gives CDR1 SGHTA, CDR2 FQGNSA. The CDR3 is 15 residues long.